This TCR beta chain was retrieved from a study of response to subunit inactivated influenza vaccine. Via MiXCR, TCRdb re-called the RT-PCR reads, giving one row per CDR3 protein. In the table there are roughly 630,000 distinct CDR3 sequences, about 15% of which are singletons. Germline CDR1 SGHDT, CDR2 YYEEEE. The CDR3 is 16 residues long. The V end lost 4 bases, the J end lost 3 bases, and 19 bases lay between the germline ends. This clonotype was found many times. Its specificity is unknown. Study-wide results and limits: Authors suggested each seasonal influenza vaccination recruits few new T cells.

V usage is TRBV5-6 and J usage is TRBJ1-2; D is perhaps TRBD1 (6 bases). This receptor was identified in a man over 45 who received an inactivated influenza vaccine. The sample was PBMCs from blood, taken approximately 15 days before vaccination. The CDR3, as DNA: TGTGCCAGCAGCGTAGAACAGGGAGGGAGATACTATGGCTACACCTTC. This gives the protein CASSVEQGGRYYGYTF.